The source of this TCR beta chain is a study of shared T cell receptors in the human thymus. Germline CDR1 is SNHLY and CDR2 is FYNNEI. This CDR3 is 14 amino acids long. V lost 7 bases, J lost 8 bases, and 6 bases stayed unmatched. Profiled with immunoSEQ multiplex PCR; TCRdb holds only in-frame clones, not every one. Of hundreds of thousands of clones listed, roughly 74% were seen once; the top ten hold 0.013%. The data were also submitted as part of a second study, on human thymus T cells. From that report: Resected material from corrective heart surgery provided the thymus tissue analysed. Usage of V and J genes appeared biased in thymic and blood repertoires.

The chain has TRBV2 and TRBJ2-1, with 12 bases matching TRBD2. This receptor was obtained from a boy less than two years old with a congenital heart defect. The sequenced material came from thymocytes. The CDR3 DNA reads TGTGCCAGCACCCTAGCGGGAGGGCCCCATGAGCAGTTCTTC. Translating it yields CASTLAGGPHEQFF.